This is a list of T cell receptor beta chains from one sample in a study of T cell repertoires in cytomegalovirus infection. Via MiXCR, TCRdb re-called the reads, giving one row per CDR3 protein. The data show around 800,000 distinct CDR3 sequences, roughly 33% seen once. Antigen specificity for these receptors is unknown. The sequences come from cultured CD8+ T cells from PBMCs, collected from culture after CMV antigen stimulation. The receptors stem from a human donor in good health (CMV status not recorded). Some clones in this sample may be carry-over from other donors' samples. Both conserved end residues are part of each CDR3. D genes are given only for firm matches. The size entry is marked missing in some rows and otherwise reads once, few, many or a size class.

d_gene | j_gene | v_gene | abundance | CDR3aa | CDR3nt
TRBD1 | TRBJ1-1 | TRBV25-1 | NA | CASCPYGTANTEAFF | TGTGCCAGCTGTCCCTACGGGACAGCAAACACTGAAGCTTTCTTT
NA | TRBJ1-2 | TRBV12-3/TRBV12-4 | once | CASSLGIFGTF | TGTGCCAGCAGTTTAGGTATATTCGGCACCTTC
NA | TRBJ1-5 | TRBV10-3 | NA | CAIGGDSNQPQHF | TGTGCCATCGGAGGGGATAGCAATCAGCCCCAGCATTTT
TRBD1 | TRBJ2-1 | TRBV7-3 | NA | CASSLSPGQGNNEQFF | TGTGCCAGCAGCTTAAGCCCGGGACAGGGAAACAATGAGCAGTTCTTC
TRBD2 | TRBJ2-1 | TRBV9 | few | CASSPGRGDYNEQFF | TGTGCCAGCAGCCCCGGGAGGGGGGATTACAATGAGCAGTTCTTC
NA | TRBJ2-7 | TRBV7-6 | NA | CASSLLAPGDEQYF | TGTGCCAGCAGCTTACTTGCGCCCGGGGACGAGCAGTACTTC
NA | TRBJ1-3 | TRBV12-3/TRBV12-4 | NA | CASSLTGFSATIYF | TGTGCCAGCAGTCTTACAGGATTCTCCGCCACCATATATTTT
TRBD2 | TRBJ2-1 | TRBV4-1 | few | CASSQVYKPSGGNEQFF | TGCGCCAGCAGCCAAGTTTATAAGCCTAGCGGGGGGAATGAGCAGTTCTTC
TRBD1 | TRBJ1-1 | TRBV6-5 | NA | CASSYGTGWNTEAFF | TGTGCCAGCAGTTACGGGACAGGGTGGAACACTGAAGCTTTCTTT
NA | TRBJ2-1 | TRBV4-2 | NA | CASSQDIRATGGLNEQFF | TGTGCCAGCAGCCAAGATATTCGGGCAACGGGGGGCCTCAATGAGCAGTTCTTC
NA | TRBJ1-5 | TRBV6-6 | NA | CASSSFPQRKYSNQPQHF | TGTGCCAGCAGTTCGTTCCCTCAGAGGAAGTATAGCAATCAGCCCCAGCATTTT
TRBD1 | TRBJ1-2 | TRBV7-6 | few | CASSGRGRSGYTF | TGTGCCAGCAGCGGAAGGGGGCGAAGTGGCTACACCTTC
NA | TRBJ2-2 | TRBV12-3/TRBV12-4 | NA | CASKVGFGELFF | TGTGCCAGCAAAGTTGGTTTCGGGGAGCTGTTTTTT
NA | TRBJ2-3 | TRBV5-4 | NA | CASRRSDSRDGDTQYF | TGTGCCAGCAGACGATCGGACAGTCGAGATGGAGATACGCAGTATTTT
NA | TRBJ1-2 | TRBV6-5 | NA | CASSPHTGLGYGYTF | TGTGCCAGCAGTCCCCATACAGGGCTGGGCTATGGCTACACCTTC
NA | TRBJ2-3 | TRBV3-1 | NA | CASSQDLDVWDTQYF | TGTGCCAGCAGCCAAGATTTGGATGTGTGGGATACGCAGTATTTT
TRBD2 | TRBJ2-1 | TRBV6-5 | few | CASSWEGSEQFF | TGTGCCAGCAGTTGGGAGGGCAGTGAGCAGTTCTTC
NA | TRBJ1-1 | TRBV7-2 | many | CASSLRQVLGTEAFF | TGTGCCAGCAGCTTAAGACAGGTATTGGGCACTGAAGCTTTCTTT
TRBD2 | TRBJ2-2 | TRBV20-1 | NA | CSARDPQRGGPGTGELFF | TGCAGTGCTAGAGATCCCCAGCGGGGGGGCCCGGGCACCGGGGAGCTGTTTTTT
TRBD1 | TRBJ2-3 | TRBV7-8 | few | CASSHPTGGTDTQYF | TGTGCCAGCAGCCACCCGACAGGGGGGACAGATACGCAGTATTTT
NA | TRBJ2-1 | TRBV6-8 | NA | CASSYSQGVYEQFF | TGTGCCAGCAGTTACTCCCAGGGCGTCTATGAGCAGTTCTTC
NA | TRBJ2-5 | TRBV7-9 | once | CASSETTQETQYF | TGTGCCAGCAGCGAAACAACCCAAGAGACCCAGTACTTC
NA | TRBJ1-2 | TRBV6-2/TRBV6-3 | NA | CASSYAFADGYTF | TGTGCCAGCAGCTACGCTTTCGCGGATGGCTACACCTTC
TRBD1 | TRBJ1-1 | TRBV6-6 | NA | CASTLDRGPNTEAFF | TGTGCCAGCACCCTGGACAGGGGGCCGAACACTGAAGCTTTCTTT
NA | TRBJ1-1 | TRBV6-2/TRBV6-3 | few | CASGGGYEAFF | TGTGCCAGCGGAGGGGGATACGAAGCTTTCTTT
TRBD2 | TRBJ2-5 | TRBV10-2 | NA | CASRPGLEETQYF | TGCGCCAGCAGGCCGGGACTAGAAGAGACCCAGTACTTC
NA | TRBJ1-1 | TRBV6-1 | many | CASSEVGPPNTEAFF | TGTGCCAGCAGTGAAGTCGGCCCCCCGAACACTGAAGCTTTCTTT
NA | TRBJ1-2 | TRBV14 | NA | CASSGMEGFPSYGYTF | TGTGCCAGCAGCGGAATGGAAGGGTTTCCCTCTTATGGCTACACCTTC
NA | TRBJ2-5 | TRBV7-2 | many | CASSGAGARRETQYF | TGTGCCAGCAGCGGCGCGGGGGCCAGGAGAGAGACCCAGTACTTC
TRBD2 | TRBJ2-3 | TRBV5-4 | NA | CASSLATAGGLPDTQYF | TGTGCCAGCAGCTTGGCCACAGCGGGGGGTCTACCAGATACGCAGTATTTT